This TCR beta chain was sequenced in a study of blood T cell repertoires in COVID-19 (dated by TCRdb to the early 2020s). Regarding the complete study: Collaborator samples came from the United States, Italy and Spain and covered acute and convalescent phases of COVID-19. Deeply sampled blood TCRbeta repertoires from subjects exposed to, actively infected with, or recovered from COVID-19 were included in the dataset. HLA class I and class II types, where available, came from metadata supplied by the sample provider rather than from assay-based typing. Samples were obtained from the ongoing ImmuneRACE study (first 160 participants) and from 1,254 subjects provided by 6 global collaborators. A freely available public database, intended as a resource for researchers studying the immune response to SARS-CoV-2, is where the repertoires were released. The material from the prospective study consisted of cDNA or gDNA derived from T cells, B-cell-depleted T cells, or PBMCs. Sample metadata almost always included a de-identified subject ID, COVID-19 status, age in years and sex. General study outcomes and caveats: The amount of clinical and demographic metadata varied by source and participant and was provided uncurated.

Each collaborating institution followed its own protocols to collect whole blood in K2EDTA tubes. For TCRbeta analysis, collaborators shipped samples as frozen whole blood, isolated PBMCs, or DNA extracted from either of those sample types. A few counts support this clone. No antigen is known for it. Base qualities are missing; no much larger clone stands one base away. Spanning cysteine to phenylalanine, the CDR3 consists of 15 amino acids. Of all the DNA, just the CDR3 is kept, 45 bases in frame from base 1. V loses 0 bases, J loses 3 bases, and the germline ends lie 7 bases apart. CDR1 and CDR2 were assigned from the germline V gene as SGHRS and YFSETQ. TCRbeta CDR3 regions were amplified from genomic DNA using the immunoSEQ Assay, a bias-controlled multiplex PCR. The authors processed their data as follows. The number of nucleated cells in each sample was estimated by amplification of reference gene primers within the assay. Sequence reads were collapsed and filtered to measure the absolute abundance of every unique TCRbeta CDR3 rearrangement. For each sample, productive Simpson clonality was calculated as the square root of Simpson's diversity index across productive rearrangements. The table was pulled from immuneACCESS by TCRdb, which kept in-frame rearrangements only. Such tables lose some clones; where checked, under half of the loss comes from unresolved V genes, and the rest has no known cause. The V and J calls and clone size were taken over from that table, and D and trimming were inferred from the DNA. The sample records just under 150,000 clones, approximately 87% of which are singletons. The ten largest account for 8.5% to 9.5% of the sample.

This chain is built from TRBV5-1 and TRBJ1-6; TRBD1 is possibly the D segment (5 matching bases). The material sequenced was peripheral blood. The TCR was taken from a woman aged 45-65 years with active or convalescent COVID-19. This receptor has the CDR3 CASSLEGVYNSPLHF. The DNA reads as follows: TGCGCCAGCAGCTTGGAAGGGGTCTATAATTCACCCCTCCACTTT.